This T cell receptor (beta chain) stems from a study of blood T cell repertoires in COVID-19. About the research overall: Spain, Italy and the United States supplied samples that represented acute and convalescent COVID-19. T cells, B-cell-depleted T cells, or PBMCs supplied cDNA or gDNA.

Germline values: CDR1 SGHRS, CDR2 YFSETQ. The J segment lost 6 bases and the V segment lost 0 bases, leaving 3 bases of the junction unmatched. This CDR3 is 15 amino acids long. This clone appeared a few times. TCRdb's copy holds only in-frame clones and misses some; the assay was immunoSEQ multiplex PCR. Among 88,000 or so clones, around 75% were seen once, and the ten largest hold 24%. The clonotype originates from a human donor in a cohort sampled during active COVID-19. The V and J genes are TRBV5-1 and TRBJ2-2, with 9 bases matching TRBD1. What was sequenced was peripheral blood. CDR3 residues: CASSLGQGVAGELFF. The CDR3 nucleotides are TGCGCCAGCAGCTTGGGACAGGGGGTAGCCGGGGAGCTGTTTTTT.